The 30 T cell receptor beta chains reported below all come from one sample, sequenced in a study of post-analysis software for immune sequencing data. Whole-study results and caveats: Higher frequency in patients than in controls was seen for about 5 TRBV segments, with TRBV5-6, TRBV5-1 and TRBV20-1 among them.

cDNA libraries for TCR beta contained unique molecular identifiers. TCRdb called the PCR reads again in MiXCR, with one record for every CDR3 protein. The table shows 500,000 to 600,000 distinct CDR3 sequences, with about 40% occurring only once. These receptors' antigens are unknown. Specimen: blood. Receptor source: a girl between 10 and 17 years old with multiple sclerosis.

J is TRBJ1-2 and V is TRBV12-3 or TRBV12-4; D gene ambiguous. The CDR3 spans 11 residues. V shed 3 bases and J shed 7 bases, with 6 bases lying between them. CDR3 region: CASSFSRGYTF. CDR3 nucleotides: TGTGCCAGCAGTTTTAGCCGTGGCTACACCTTC.

A remark on this clonotype: An end of the junction differs from the germline gene, which may be a read error. The V call is TRBV12-3 or TRBV12-4, the J call TRBJ2-1; D ambiguous. The CDR3 length is 15 residues. The CDR3 sequence: CASSLAPTSENGQFF. CDR3 DNA: TGTGCCAGCAGTTTAGCCCCAACGAGCGAAAATGGGCAGTTTTTC.

V gene TRBV6-1 combines with J gene TRBJ2-7, with 7 bases fitting TRBD1. Germline values: CDR1 MNHNS, CDR2 SASEGT. The V segment lost 1 base and the J segment 6 bases; nucleotides outside the gene matches: 9. The CDR3 length is 15 residues. The CDR3 protein is CASSEVTGQLSEQYF. Written as DNA, the CDR3 is TGTGCCAGCAGTGAAGTAACGGGACAGTTATCCGAGCAGTACTTC.

This clonotype was counted once. The V gene is TRBV5-6, the J gene TRBJ1-2, with TRBD1 matching 10 bases. The germline CDR1 and CDR2 sequences are SGHDT and YYEEEE. The CDR3 is 15 residues long. V was clipped by 5 bases and J by 2 bases; unmatched bases: 6. The CDR3 DNA sequence: TGTGCCAGCAGTACGACAGGGGGCGCGAACTATGGCTACACCTTC. Its protein product is CASSTTGGANYGYTF.

This rearrangement joins TRBV20-1 to TRBJ2-3; TRBD2 agrees at 8 bases. This CDR3 has 15 residues. The trim removed 2 bases at V and 5 bases at J, leaving 9 bases unmatched. Germline CDR1 is DFQATT and CDR2 is SNEGSKA (reference sequence). The CDR3, as DNA: TGCAGTGCTAGAACGCCTGGCGGGAGGAGAGATACGCAGTATTTT. As protein: CSARTPGGRRDTQYF.

The chain couples TRBV29-1 to TRBJ2-2; D gene uncertain. The CDR3 consists of 14 residues. V was clipped by 0 bases and J by 1 base, with 6 bases between them. CDR1 is SQVTM, CDR2 ANQGSEA, per germline. Here the CDR3 DNA reads TGCAGCGTTGAAGATCCGGGGAACACCGGGGAGCTGTTTTTT. This codes for CSVEDPGNTGELFF.

This clonotype appeared a few times. The V gene is TRBV12-3 or TRBV12-4, the J gene TRBJ2-7; TRBD1 matches 7 bases. Trimming at V came to 3 bases and at J to 7 bases, leaving 15 bases not matched to a gene. CDR3 size: 16 residues. CDR3 loop: CASSFEAGGRDNEQYF. CDR3 nucleotides: TGTGCCAGCAGTTTCGAGGCAGGGGGTCGGGACAATGAGCAGTACTTC.

V usage is TRBV10-3 and J usage is TRBJ2-3, with no clear D. Trimming pared 2 bases from V and 3 bases from J, leaving 3 bases between. The CDR3 sequence is 12 residues long. Germline assignment: CDR1 ENHRY and CDR2 SYGVKD. CDR3: CAISEETDTQYF. In DNA form, the CDR3 reads TGTGCCATCAGTGAGGAAACAGATACGCAGTATTTT.

This clonotype was detected a few times. The chain employs TRBV6-5 and TRBJ2-5; D perhaps matches TRBD2 (5 bases). The CDR3 covers 15 residues. The germline gives CDR1 MNHEY, CDR2 SVGAGI. Trimming took 0 bases from V and 2 from J, leaving 10 bases between them. The CDR3 spells CASSYSQRPQETQYF. DNA of the CDR3: TGTGCCAGCAGTTACTCGCAGCGGCCTCAAGAGACCCAGTACTTC.

The chain uses TRBV5-1 and TRBJ1-5; TRBD1 is a possible D gene (5 bases). The V gene lost 7 bases and the J gene lost 4 bases, with 15 bases spanning the gap. The CDR3 runs to 14 residues. The germline gives CDR1 SGHRS, CDR2 YFSETQ. This CDR3 reads CASYKQGGNQPQHF. As DNA, the CDR3 is TGCGCCAGCTACAAGCAGGGAGGGAATCAGCCCCAGCATTTT.

V gene TRBV27 combines with J gene TRBJ2-1; the D is unclear. The DNA matches TRBJ2-7 better at its end, which makes the J call doubtful. CDR1 is MNHEY, CDR2 SMNVEV, per germline (reference sequence). CDR3 length: 15 amino acids. The CDR3 DNA reads as TGTGCCAGCAGTTTCCTACTGAGCTCCTACAATGAGCAGTACTTC. The encoded protein is CASSFLLSSYNEQYF.

This clonotype occurred a few times. This chain uses TRBV12-3 or TRBV12-4 with TRBJ2-3; D call uncertain. This CDR3 contains 12 residues. Trimming removed 5 bases from V and 2 bases from J, with 5 bases in between. The DNA of the CDR3 is TGTGCCAGCAGTACCGACACAGATACGCAGTATTTT. It yields the protein CASSTDTDTQYF.

Only a few counts were recorded for this clonotype. The J gene is TRBJ2-7, the V gene TRBV7-9; the match to TRBD1 covers 8 bases. V lost 4 bases to trimming and J lost 2 bases; unmatched junction nucleotides: 4. The CDR3 covers 14 residues. The germline V gene encodes CDR1 SEHNR and CDR2 FQNEAQ (reference sequence). CDR3 residues: CASSSDRAAYEQYF. In DNA form, the CDR3 reads TGTGCCAGCAGCTCGGACAGGGCTGCCTACGAGCAGTACTTC.

This clonotype was detected a few times. The chain is built from TRBV29-1 and TRBJ2-5, with D maybe TRBD2 (5 bases). The V gene lost 3 bases and the J gene lost 1 base, with 9 bases spanning the gap. Looked up from germline, CDR1 is SQVTM and CDR2 is ANQGSEA. This CDR3 contains 13 residues. The CDR3 sequence: CSVDPDFQETQYF. Written as DNA, the CDR3 is TGCAGCGTTGACCCGGACTTCCAAGAGACCCAGTACTTC.

The V and J genes are TRBV20-1 and TRBJ2-1; 15 bases align to TRBD2. V was clipped by 0 bases and J by 4 bases; unmatched bases: 1. Germline V gene data show CDR1 as DFQATT and CDR2 as SNEGSKA (reference sequence). The CDR3 is 16 amino acids. CDR3 DNA: TGCAGTGCTAGAGATGGGACTAGCGGGAGGTACAATGAGCAGTTCTTC. It is translated as CSARDGTSGRYNEQFF.

This clonotype has a count of ten or more. The CDR3 is CASSLDSQETQYF. DNA for the CDR3: TGTGCCAGCAGTTTAGACAGCCAAGAGACCCAGTACTTC. The chain joins TRBV12-3 or TRBV12-4 to TRBJ2-5; no clear D gene. Trimming cost V 1 base and J 1 base, with 4 bases left between them. The length of the CDR3 is 13 residues.

The chain is built from TRBV5-1 and TRBJ2-5; no definite D call. Germline V gene lookup returns CDR1 SGHRS and CDR2 YFSETQ. The ends were cut back, 1 base at V and 2 bases at J, with 3 bases in the middle. The CDR3 is 12 residues long. The CDR3 is CASSLKQETQYF. The CDR3 DNA reads as TGCGCCAGCAGCTTGAAACAAGAGACCCAGTACTTC.

The gene calls are TRBV7-2 and TRBJ2-5; D is perhaps TRBD1 (5 bases). Germline V gives CDR1 SGHTA, CDR2 FQGNSA. Trimming cost V 8 bases and J 2 bases, with 15 bases left between them. This CDR3 contains 14 residues. CDR3 residues: CASVRQKAQETQYF. CDR3 bases: TGTGCCAGCGTGAGACAGAAGGCTCAAGAGACCCAGTACTTC.

This clonotype has more than one count but fewer than ten. V and J are TRBV6-9 and TRBJ2-7, with 10 bases aligning to TRBD2. The DNA end is a closer match to TRBJ2-5, so the J assignment may be wrong. There are 14 residues in the CDR3. Per germline, CDR1 MNHGY and CDR2 SVAAGI. In DNA, the CDR3 is TGTGCCAGCAGTTACCCTAGCGGGGGCGAGACCCAGTACTTC. This encodes CASSYPSGGETQYF.

V usage is TRBV7-9 and J usage is TRBJ1-1; possibly TRBD1 for D (5 bases). This CDR3 is built from 14 residues. The germline V gene encodes CDR1 SEHNR and CDR2 FQNEAQ (reference sequence). The ends were cut back, 5 bases at V and 2 bases at J, with 12 bases in the middle. CDR3 loop: CASSASGSNTEAFF. Written as DNA, the CDR3 is TGTGCCAGCAGCGCTTCAGGGAGTAACACTGAAGCTTTCTTT. Full variable domain (missing parts from reference TRBV7-9 and TRBJ1-1): DTGVSQNPRHKITKRGQNVTFRCDPISEHNRLYWYRQTLGQGPEFLTYFQNEAQLEKSRLLSDRFSAERPKGSFSTLEIQRTEQGDSAMYLCASSASGSNTEAFFGQGTRLTVV.

CDR3 DNA sequence: TGTGCCACCAGTCGCCGGGACTCCGGGGATACGCAGTATTTT. Its translation is CATSRRDSGDTQYF. The chain joins TRBV15 to TRBJ2-3; D possibly corresponds to TRBD2 (6 bases). Trimming pared 6 bases from V and 6 bases from J, leaving 16 bases between. This CDR3 comprises 14 residues. CDR1 is LNHNV, CDR2 YYDKDF, per germline (reference sequence).

J is TRBJ1-1 and V is TRBV12-3 or TRBV12-4; 9 positions match TRBD1. Germline trimming cut 7 bases from V and 5 bases from J; bases unmatched to any gene: 8. The CDR3 runs to 14 residues. The CDR3 DNA follows: TGTGCCAGCACCAGGACAGGGGTAAAGACTGAAGCTTTCTTT. This translates into CASTRTGVKTEAFF.

This clonotype has only a few counts. V usage is TRBV4-1 and J usage is TRBJ1-1; a possible D gene is TRBD1 (5 bases). CDR3 length: 19 amino acids. V dropped 1 base and J dropped 0 bases, with 21 bases sitting between them. CDR1 and CDR2 from the germline V gene are MGHRA and YSYEKL. The CDR3 DNA is TGCGCCAGCAGCCAAGGCGGGGCTAAGACACGAGGGATGAACACTGAAGCTTTCTTT. This translates into CASSQGGAKTRGMNTEAFF.

The chain couples TRBV5-1 to TRBJ2-7; TRBD1 is a possible D gene (6 bases). Germline CDR1 is SGHRS and CDR2 is YFSETQ. The CDR3 has 15 residues. The ends were cut back, 2 bases at V and 3 bases at J, with 15 bases in the middle. CDR3 in amino acids: CASSLVDSTNYEQYF. The CDR3, as DNA: TGCGCCAGCAGCTTAGTGGACAGCACTAACTACGAGCAGTACTTC.

This clonotype was detected only a few times. The chain couples TRBV20-1 to TRBJ2-7; 14 bases line up with TRBD2. Germline CDR1 is DFQATT and CDR2 is SNEGSKA (reference sequence). The CDR3 extends over 18 amino acids. V lost 0 bases to trimming and J lost 6 bases; unmatched junction nucleotides: 13. CDR3 amino acids: CSARDPRGGLAGGGEQYF. The CDR3 DNA reads TGCAGTGCTAGAGATCCGAGGGGCGGACTAGCGGGGGGTGGCGAGCAGTACTTC.

This clonotype was picked up a small number of times. The chain recombines TRBV6-6 with TRBJ2-1, with D perhaps assigned TRBD1 or TRBD2 (6 bases each). V lost 0 bases, J lost 9 bases, and 18 bases lay in between. The CDR3 has 16 residues. Germline-derived CDR1 and CDR2 are MNHNY and SVGAGI (reference sequence). CDR3 protein: CASSYSKGGPLGEQFF. In DNA form, the CDR3 reads TGTGCCAGCAGTTACTCGAAGGGGGGCCCTCTTGGTGAGCAGTTCTTC.

The chain links TRBV14 to TRBJ2-7, with 9 positions matching TRBD1. The V segment lost 0 bases and the J segment 7 bases; nucleotides outside the gene matches: 13. From germline, CDR1 is SGHDN and CDR2 FVKESK. The CDR3 is 17 residues long. The CDR3 sequence is CASSQDPPGQGLWEQYF. CDR3 nucleotide sequence: TGTGCCAGCAGCCAAGACCCCCCGGGACAGGGTTTGTGGGAGCAGTACTTC.

This sequence joins TRBV12-3 or TRBV12-4 and TRBJ1-5; D perhaps matches TRBD1 (5 bases). Trimming took 3 bases from V and 3 from J, leaving 9 bases between them. The CDR3 spans 14 residues. CDR3 loop: CASSFSRVNQPQHF. Here the CDR3 DNA reads TGTGCCAGCAGTTTCTCCAGGGTCAATCAGCCCCAGCATTTT.

The chain employs TRBV5-8 and TRBJ2-7; no firm D call. Germline V gene sequence: CDR1 SGHTS, CDR2 YDEGEE. V was trimmed by 4 bases and J by 5 bases, leaving 10 bases between them. This CDR3 contains 12 residues. CDR3 in amino acids: CASSPVSHEQYF. The CDR3 region has the DNA TGTGCCAGCAGCCCCGTTAGCCACGAGCAGTACTTC.

The rearrangement joins TRBV27 to TRBJ2-3, with a weak D call TRBD2 (6 bases). Germline values: CDR1 MNHEY, CDR2 SMNVEV (reference sequence). CDR3 size: 12 residues. V gave up 5 bases and J gave up 10 bases, with 13 bases separating them. The CDR3 is CASSPRQRAQYF. The CDR3 DNA reads as TGTGCCAGCAGTCCCCGCCAGCGGGCGCAGTATTTT.